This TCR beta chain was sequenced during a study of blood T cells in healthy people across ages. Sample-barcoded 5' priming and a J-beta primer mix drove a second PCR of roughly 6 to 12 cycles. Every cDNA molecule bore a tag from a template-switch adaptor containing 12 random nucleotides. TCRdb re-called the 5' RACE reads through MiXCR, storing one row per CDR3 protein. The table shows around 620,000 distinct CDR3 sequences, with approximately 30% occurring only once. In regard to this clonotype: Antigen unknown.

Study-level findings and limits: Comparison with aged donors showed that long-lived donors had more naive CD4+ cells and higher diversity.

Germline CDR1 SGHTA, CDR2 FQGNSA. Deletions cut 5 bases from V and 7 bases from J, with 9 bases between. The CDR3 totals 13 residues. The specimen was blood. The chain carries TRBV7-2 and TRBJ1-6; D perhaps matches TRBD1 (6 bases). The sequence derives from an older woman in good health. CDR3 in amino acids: CASSGQRNSPLHF. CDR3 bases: TGTGCCAGCAGCGGACAGAGAAATTCACCCCTCCACTTT.